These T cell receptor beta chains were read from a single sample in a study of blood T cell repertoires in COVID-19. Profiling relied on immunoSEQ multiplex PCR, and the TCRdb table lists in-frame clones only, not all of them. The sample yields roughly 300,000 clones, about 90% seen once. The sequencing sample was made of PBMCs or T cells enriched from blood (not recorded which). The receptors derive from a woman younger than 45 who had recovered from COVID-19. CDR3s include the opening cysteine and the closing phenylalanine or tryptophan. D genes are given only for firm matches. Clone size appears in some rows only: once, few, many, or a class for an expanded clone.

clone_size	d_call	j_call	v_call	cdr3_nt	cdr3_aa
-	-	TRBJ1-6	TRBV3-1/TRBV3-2	TGTGCCAGCAGCCAACTCTCACCGGGTTCACCCCTCCACTTT	CASSQLSPGSPLHF
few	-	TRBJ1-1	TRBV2	TGTGCCAGCAGCCCTGGCAGGGGAAGAGGTGAAGCTTTCTTT	CASSPGRGRGEAFF
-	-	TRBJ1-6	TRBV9	TGTGCCAGCAGCGTAGGGACAGATAATTCACCCCTCCACTTT	CASSVGTDNSPLHF
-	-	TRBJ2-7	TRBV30	TGTGCCTGGAGTAAGGGCCTCGGGGATTACGAGCAGTACTTC	CAWSKGLGDYEQYF
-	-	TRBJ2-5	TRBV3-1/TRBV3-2	TGTGCCAGCAGCCAAGACCCCAGGGTTGGGCAAGAGACCCAGTACTTC	CASSQDPRVGQETQYF
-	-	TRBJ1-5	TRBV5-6	TGTGCCAGCAGCTTGGGGCAGTTTAATCAGCCCCAGCATTTT	CASSLGQFNQPQHF
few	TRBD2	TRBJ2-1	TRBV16	TGTGCCAGCAGCCAACCGCACGAAAGCGGGGGGGCCATAAATGAGCAGTTCTTC	CASSQPHESGGAINEQFF
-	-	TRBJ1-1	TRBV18	TGTGCCAGCGGCGGACAGTTGAACACTGAAGCTTTCTTT	CASGGQLNTEAFF
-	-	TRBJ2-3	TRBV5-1	TGCGCCAGCAGCCCTTCACAGACCCTTCTTAGCACAGATACGCAGTATTTT	CASSPSQTLLSTDTQYF
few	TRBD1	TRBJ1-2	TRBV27	TGTGCCAGCAGTTTAAGTACAGGGGGTGTCTACACCTTC	CASSLSTGGVYTF
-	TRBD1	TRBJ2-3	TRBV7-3	TGTGCCAGCAGCCAGACAGGGGTCGGGGCAGATACGCAGTATTTT	CASSQTGVGADTQYF
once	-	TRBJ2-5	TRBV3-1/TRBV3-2	TGTGCCAGCAGCCAAGAAGGGGCAGGGGTCCCTCCAAAGACCCAGTACTTC	CASSQEGAGVPPKTQYF
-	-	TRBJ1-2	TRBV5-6	TGTGCCAGCAGAGCGGACGCGGGGGGCTACACCTTC	CASRADAGGYTF
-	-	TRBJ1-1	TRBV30	TGTGCCGTGGGGTTGGGGACAAACACTGAAGCTTTCTTT	CAVGLGTNTEAFF
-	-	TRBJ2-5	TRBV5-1	TGCGCCAGCAGATTTAATCCGGAGACCCAGTACTTC	CASRFNPETQYF
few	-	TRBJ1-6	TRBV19	TGTGCCAGTAGGACGAACCGGGACACCTATAATTCACCCCTCCACTTT	CASRTNRDTYNSPLHF
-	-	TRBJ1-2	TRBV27	TGTGCCAGCAGTCCCCGGACAAATGCTAACTATGGCTACACCTTC	CASSPRTNANYGYTF
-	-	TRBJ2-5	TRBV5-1	TGCGCCAGCAGCTTGAGGGCAGGGGAGACCCAGTACTTC	CASSLRAGETQYF
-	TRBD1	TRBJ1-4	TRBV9	TGTGCCAGCAGCGCCCAATGGGACAGTAATGAAAAACTGTTTTTT	CASSAQWDSNEKLFF
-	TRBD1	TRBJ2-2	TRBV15	TGTGCCACCAGCAAACGTACCGGGACAGGGATGCCCGGGGAGCTGTTTTTT	CATSKRTGTGMPGELFF
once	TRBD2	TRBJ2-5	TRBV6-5	TGTGCCAGCAGTTACGGCGGGGGGAAAGGGGAGACCCAGTACTTC	CASSYGGGKGETQYF
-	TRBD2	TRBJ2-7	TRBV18	TGTGCCAGCTCACCAAGCGGGGAAAGAACCTACGAGCAGTACTTC	CASSPSGERTYEQYF
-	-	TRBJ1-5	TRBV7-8	TGTGCCAGCAGCAATTCACTAAGCAATCAGCCCCAGCATTTT	CASSNSLSNQPQHF
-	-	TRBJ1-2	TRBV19	TGTGCCAGTAGTATTTCCGTGTATGGCTACACCTTC	CASSISVYGYTF
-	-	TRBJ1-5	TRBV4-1	TGCGCCAGCAGCCAAGACCGTGGGGGCCAGCCCCAGCATTTT	CASSQDRGGQPQHF
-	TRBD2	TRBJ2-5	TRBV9	TGTGCCAGCAGCCCCTGGGGTAGCGGGACCCAAGAGACCCAGTACTTC	CASSPWGSGTQETQYF
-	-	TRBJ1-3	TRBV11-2	TGTGCCAGCAGCTTCCCTAACTCTGGAAACACCATATATTTT	CASSFPNSGNTIYF
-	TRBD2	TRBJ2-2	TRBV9	TGTGCCAGCAGCCTCCGCGCCACCGGACTAGCGGGCCCGAACACCGGGGAGCTGTTTTTT	CASSLRATGLAGPNTGELFF
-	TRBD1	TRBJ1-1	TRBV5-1	TGCGCCAGCAGCGGGGACAGGGGGCGAGGAGCTTTCTTT	CASSGDRGRGAFF
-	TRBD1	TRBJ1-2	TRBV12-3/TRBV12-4	TGTGCCAGCACTAATCAGGGGGCGGATGGCTACACCTTC	CASTNQGADGYTF
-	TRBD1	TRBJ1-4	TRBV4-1	TGCGCCAGCAGCCAAAACAGGGGAGCAACTAATGAAAAACTGTTTTTT	CASSQNRGATNEKLFF
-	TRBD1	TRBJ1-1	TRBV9	TGTGCCAGCAGGGCCGGGACAGGGTCTGAAGCTTTCTTT	CASRAGTGSEAFF
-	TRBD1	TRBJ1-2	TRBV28	TGTGCCAGCAGTCGACCGGGACAGGGAGAGTCAGGCTATGGCTACACCTTC	CASSRPGQGESGYGYTF
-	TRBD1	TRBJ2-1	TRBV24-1	TGTGCCACCAGTGATTCCGGGACAGGAGTCTATGAGCAGTTCTTC	CATSDSGTGVYEQFF
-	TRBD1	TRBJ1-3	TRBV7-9	TGTGCCAGCAGCTTTTACGGGACAGGGGACTACACCATATATTTT	CASSFYGTGDYTIYF
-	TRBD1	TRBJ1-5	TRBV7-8	TGTGCCAGCAGCGTAGGGTGGGACAGGGGGTATCCTCAGCCCCAGCATTTT	CASSVGWDRGYPQPQHF
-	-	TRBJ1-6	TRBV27	TGTGCCAGCAGTTTTGCGGCAGCGAGCTCCTATAATTCACCCCTCCACTTT	CASSFAAASSYNSPLHF
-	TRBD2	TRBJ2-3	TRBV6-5	TGTGCCAGCATTAGCGGGGGAAGCACAGATACGCAGTATTTT	CASISGGSTDTQYF
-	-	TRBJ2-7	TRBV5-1	TGCGCCAGCAGCTTGGGACAGGAAGCCTACGAGCAGTACTTC	CASSLGQEAYEQYF
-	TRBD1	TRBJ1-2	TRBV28	TGTGCCAGCAGAAGACAGGGGGCGGGAGGCTACACCTTC	CASRRQGAGGYTF
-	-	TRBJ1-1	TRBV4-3	TGCGCCAGCAGCCCCCTTGTGGGACAGAACACTGAAGCTTTCTTT	CASSPLVGQNTEAFF
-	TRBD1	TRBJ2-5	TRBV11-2	TGTGCCAGCAGTAGGGACAGGGTGGGAGAGACCCAGTACTTC	CASSRDRVGETQYF
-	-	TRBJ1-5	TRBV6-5	TGTGCCAGCAGTCCCAGACGGACGGGAAATCAGCCCCAGCATTTT	CASSPRRTGNQPQHF
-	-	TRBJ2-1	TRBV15	TGTGCCACCAGCAGAGATGGAATACGAGGTTCGGAGCAGTTCTTC	CATSRDGIRGSEQFF
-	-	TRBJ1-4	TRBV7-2	TGTGCCAGCAGCCCCCAAGTGGTGGGGGGAAGCAAACTGTTTTTT	CASSPQVVGGSKLFF
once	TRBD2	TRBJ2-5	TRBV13	TGTGCCAGCAGCTCCGGACTAGCGGGGGGAGAGACCCAGTACTTC	CASSSGLAGGETQYF
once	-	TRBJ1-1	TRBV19	TGTGCCACAGGGACACCTTACACTGAAGCTTTCTTT	CATGTPYTEAFF
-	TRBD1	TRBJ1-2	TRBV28	TGTGCCAGCAGCGAGGACAGGGGCTACACCTTC	CASSEDRGYTF
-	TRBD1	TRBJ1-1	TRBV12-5	TGTGCTAGTGGTTTGGTGATCGGGACAGCGAATGAAGCTTTCTTT	CASGLVIGTANEAFF
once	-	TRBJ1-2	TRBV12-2	TGTGCAAGTCGTAAGCCGATCGTCTACACCTTC	CASRKPIVYTF
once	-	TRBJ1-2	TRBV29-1	TGCAGCCTACGGGAGCCTAACTATGGCTACACCTTC	CSLREPNYGYTF
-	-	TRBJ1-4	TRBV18	TGTGCCAGCTCCCAGCGTTACAGGGAGTTAGCTAATGAAAAACTGTTTTTT	CASSQRYRELANEKLFF
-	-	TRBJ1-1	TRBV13	TGTGCCAGCAGCTTTGGAGAAGTGAACACTGAAGCTTTCTTT	CASSFGEVNTEAFF
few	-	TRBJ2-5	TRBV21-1	TGTGCCAGCAGCAAAGCGCCAAGCGGACTGCCACAAGAGACCCAGTACTTC	CASSKAPSGLPQETQYF
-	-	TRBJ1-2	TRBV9	TGTGCCAGCAGCGTAGACCCCGCCTTTAACAGTGGCTACACCTTC	CASSVDPAFNSGYTF
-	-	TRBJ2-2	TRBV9	TGTGCCAGCAGCGTAGAACTAGGGGAGCTGTTTTTT	CASSVELGELFF
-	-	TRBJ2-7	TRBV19	TGTGCCACAAGACAGAACTCCTACGAGCAGTACTTC	CATRQNSYEQYF